The 27 T cell receptor beta chains below all came from one sample that was sequenced in a study of T cell responses to AZD1222 COVID-19 vaccine. Generated by immunoSEQ multiplex PCR, the TCRdb table keeps only in-frame clones and is missing some. The sample yields about 93,000 clones, roughly nine tenths seen once. This material consisted of peripheral blood, taken 28 days after the second AZD1222 dose. These receptors originate from an adult who received the AZD1222 COVID-19 vaccine.

The rearrangement joins TRBV5-6 to TRBJ2-1; D might be TRBD1 or TRBD2, each matching 5 bases. The CDR3 contains 16 residues. Germline V gene lookup returns CDR1 SGHDT and CDR2 YYEEEE. The ends were cut back, 0 bases at V and 0 bases at J, with 10 bases in the middle. The CDR3 region has the DNA TGTGCCAGCAGCTTGGGGCCGAGGGGCTCCTACAATGAGCAGTTCTTC. Amino acids: CASSLGPRGSYNEQFF.

The J gene is TRBJ2-1, the V gene TRBV15, with a possible D match to TRBD1 (5 bases). The CDR3 loop spans 15 amino acids. Germline V gives CDR1 LNHNV, CDR2 YYDKDF (reference sequence). The V end lost 0 bases, the J end lost 2 bases, and 8 bases lay between the germline ends. CDR3 DNA: TGTGCCACCAGCAGAGAAATAGGGGCCTACAATGAGCAGTTCTTC. It encodes CATSREIGAYNEQFF.

V is TRBV18 and J is TRBJ1-5, with 9 bases aligning to TRBD1. The germline CDR1 and CDR2 sequences are KGHSH and LQKENI. V shed 6 bases, J shed 4 bases, and the junction held 4 bases outside the gene matches. The CDR3 runs to 14 residues. This chain's CDR3 is CASSLGTGNQPQHF. The CDR3 nucleotides read TGTGCCAGCTCCCTCGGGACAGGGAATCAGCCCCAGCATTTT. Together with reference TRBV18 and TRBJ1-5, the CDR3 gives the full variable domain: NAGVMQNPRHLVRRRGQEARLRCSPMKGHSHVYWYRQLPEEGLKFMVYLQKENIIDESGMPKERFSAEFPKEGPSILRIQQVVRGDSAAYFCASSLGTGNQPQHFGDGTRLSIL.

V is TRBV5-4 and J is TRBJ2-7, with TRBD2 matching 13 bases. Germline loops: CDR1 SGHNT, CDR2 YYREEE (reference sequence). V trimming: 2 bases; J trimming: 2 bases; junction bases outside the gene matches: 4. This CDR3 is 16 amino acids long. CDR3 loop: CASSLGLAGVTYEQYF. CDR3 nucleotide sequence: TGTGCCAGCAGCTTAGGACTAGCGGGGGTTACCTACGAGCAGTACTTC.

The CDR3 here is CASSVGTHGEAFF. In DNA form, the CDR3 reads TGTGCCAGCAGCGTAGGCACTCATGGAGAAGCTTTCTTT. The genes are TRBV9 and TRBJ1-1; D is unresolved. The CDR3 spans 13 residues. V gave up 0 bases and J gave up 8 bases, with 11 bases separating them. The germline V gene has CDR1 SGDLS and CDR2 YYNGEE.

V usage is TRBV19 and J usage is TRBJ2-2; weak D call: TRBD1 (5 bases). This CDR3 has 14 amino acids. Germline values: CDR1 LNHDA, CDR2 SQIVND (reference sequence). V lost 10 bases and J 1 base, leaving 13 bases between the germline ends. The CDR3 here is CATAAGMNTGELFF. The CDR3 DNA reads TGTGCCACTGCCGCAGGGATGAACACCGGGGAGCTGTTTTTT.

The V and J genes are TRBV5-1 and TRBJ1-2; 7 bases map to TRBD1. Germline values: CDR1 SGHRS, CDR2 YFSETQ. Trimming at V came to 4 bases and at J to 8 bases, leaving 8 bases not matched to a gene. The CDR3 loop spans 13 amino acids. CDR3 nucleotides: TGCGCCAGCAGCGCGACAGGGACTGGGGGCTACACCTTC. The encoded protein is CASSATGTGGYTF. The full variable domain, completed using reference TRBV5-1 and TRBJ1-2, is KAGVTQTPRYLIKTRGQQVTLSCSPISGHRSVSWYQQTPGQGLQFLFEYFSETQRNKGNFPGRFSGRQFSNSRSEMNVSTLELGDSALYLCASSATGTGGYTFGSGTRLTVV.

The chain is built from TRBV12-3 or TRBV12-4 and TRBJ2-1; weak D call: TRBD2 (5 bases). V shed 2 bases and J shed 7 bases, with 9 bases lying between them. The CDR3 consists of 13 residues. As DNA, the CDR3 is TGTGCCAGCAGTTTAATCGGAGGAAATGAGCAGTTCTTC. Amino acid sequence: CASSLIGGNEQFF.

CDR3 amino acids: CSVGLAADTQYF. In DNA, the CDR3 is TGCAGCGTTGGACTAGCCGCAGATACGCAGTATTTT. V is TRBV29-1 and J is TRBJ2-3; 7 bases line up with TRBD2. Germline CDR1 reads SQVTM; CDR2 reads ANQGSEA. The CDR3 loop spans 12 amino acids. With 4 bases clipped from V and 4 bases from J, the junction kept 2 bases outside the gene matches.

The V gene is TRBV19, the J gene TRBJ1-3, with TRBD1 matching over 7 bases. Germline CDR1 and CDR2: LNHDA and SQIVND (reference sequence). V lost 6 bases to trimming and J lost 0 bases; unmatched junction nucleotides: 5. This CDR3 region has 15 residues. CDR3 sequence: CASRPGQISGNTIYF. Written as DNA, the CDR3 is TGTGCCAGTAGACCGGGACAGATCTCTGGAAACACCATATATTTT.

The chain combines TRBV19 with TRBJ1-1, with D uncertain. V was cut by 0 bases and J by 5 bases, with 7 bases left in between. The CDR3 is 13 residues long. Germline CDR1 reads LNHDA; CDR2 reads SQIVND (reference sequence). The CDR3 spells CASSIEAATEAFF. The CDR3 bases are TGTGCCAGTAGTATAGAGGCAGCGACTGAAGCTTTCTTT. The full variable domain, rest sourced from reference TRBV19 and TRBJ1-1, is DGGITQSPKYLFRKEGQNVTLSCEQNLNHDAMYWYRQDPGQGLRLIYYSQIVNDFQKGDIAEGYSVSREKKESFPLTVTSAQKNPTAFYLCASSIEAATEAFFGQGTRLTVV.

This clone was picked up one time. The rearrangement joins TRBV5-1 to TRBJ2-1; TRBD2 matches 9 bases. V lost 0 bases and J lost 9; bases outside the gene matches: 7. The CDR3 covers 15 residues. The germline V gene encodes CDR1 SGHRS and CDR2 YFSETQ. The CDR3 is CASSLVAGASGEQFF. The CDR3 nucleotides are TGCGCCAGCAGCTTGGTAGCGGGAGCGAGTGGTGAGCAGTTCTTC.

Only a few counts were recorded for this clone. V is TRBV5-5 and J is TRBJ1-1; no clear D. Per the germline V gene, CDR1 is SGHKS and CDR2 is YYEKEE (reference sequence). The CDR3 has 15 amino acids. Trimming took off 1 base at V and 3 bases at J, with 13 bases between the two ends. The CDR3 nucleotides are TGTGCCAGCAGCTTGTGGGGTCAACTGGACACTGAAGCTTTCTTT. Its protein product is CASSLWGQLDTEAFF.

The chain uses TRBV19 and TRBJ1-2, with TRBD1 as a possible D gene (6 bases). CDR1 and CDR2 (germline): LNHDA, SQIVND (reference sequence). CDR3 length: 12 amino acids. Trimming shortened V by 7 bases and J by 7 bases, and 13 bases separated the two germline ends. The CDR3 nucleotides read TGTGCCAGTACCATCCGGGGGGCTGGCTACACCTTC. Its translation: CASTIRGAGYTF. Variable domain in full (rest from reference TRBV19 and TRBJ1-2): DGGITQSPKYLFRKEGQNVTLSCEQNLNHDAMYWYRQDPGQGLRLIYYSQIVNDFQKGDIAEGYSVSREKKESFPLTVTSAQKNPTAFYLCASTIRGAGYTFGSGTRLTVV.

The rearrangement links TRBV10-3 to TRBJ2-5; tentatively, D is TRBD2 (6 bases). The CDR3 is 14 residues long. V was shortened by 3 bases and J by 2 bases, with 10 bases between the two germline ends. Per germline, CDR1 ENHRY and CDR2 SYGVKD. The CDR3 spells CAISDLAGQETQYF. The CDR3 DNA sequence: TGTGCCATCAGTGACCTTGCGGGACAAGAGACCCAGTACTTC.

In its sample, this clone was seen once. The V gene is TRBV25-1, the J gene TRBJ1-6, with D possibly TRBD1 on 6 matching bases. Germline lookup yields CDR1 MGHDK and CDR2 SYGVNS. The CDR3 length is 11 residues. Trimming stripped 2 bases from V and 15 bases from J, with 8 bases between. This chain's CDR3 is CASSEEGHLHF. CDR3 bases: TGTGCCAGCAGTGAAGAGGGACACCTCCACTTT.

V gene TRBV9 combines with J gene TRBJ1-6; D may be TRBD1 (5 bases). Trimming removed 2 bases at V and 5 bases at J, with 11 bases between. The CDR3 loop spans 15 amino acids. Germline loops: CDR1 SGDLS, CDR2 YYNGEE. CDR3 bases: TGTGCCAGCAGCGTCCCAGGGAGGGATAATTCACCCCTCCACTTT. Translated, it gives CASSVPGRDNSPLHF.

The rearrangement links TRBV18 to TRBJ1-2; no reliable D call. CDR1 and CDR2 (germline): KGHSH, LQKENI. This CDR3 contains 13 residues. V gave up 1 base and J gave up 12 bases, with 15 bases separating them. DNA of the CDR3: TGTGCCAGCTCACCACTCGCCGATCTCGGTCACACCTTC. This codes for CASSPLADLGHTF. The variable domain in full, completed from reference TRBV18 and TRBJ1-2, reads NAGVMQNPRHLVRRRGQEARLRCSPMKGHSHVYWYRQLPEEGLKFMVYLQKENIIDESGMPKERFSAEFPKEGPSILRIQQVVRGDSAAYFCASSPLADLGHTFGSGTRLTVV.

This chain uses TRBV10-3 with TRBJ2-5; D is unclear. V lost 2 bases to trimming and J lost 3 bases, with 1 base between them. The length of the CDR3 is 11 residues. Germline CDR1 is ENHRY and CDR2 is SYGVKD. The CDR3 loop is CAISEKETQYF. CDR3 DNA: TGTGCCATCAGTGAGAAAGAGACCCAGTACTTC.

The V and J genes are TRBV6-1 and TRBJ1-5; D might be TRBD1 (5 bases). The V gene's germline CDR1 is MNHNS and CDR2 SASEGT. The length of the CDR3 is 15 residues. V dropped 1 base and J dropped 2 bases, with 9 bases sitting between them. CDR3 amino acids: CASSEVGGGNQPQHF. CDR3 DNA: TGTGCCAGCAGTGAAGTGGGGGGAGGCAATCAGCCCCAGCATTTT.

The CDR3 here is CASPDRGNEQFF. In DNA form, the CDR3 reads TGCGCCAGCCCTGATAGGGGGAATGAGCAGTTCTTC. This chain connects TRBV23-1 to TRBJ2-1; D is perhaps TRBD1 (6 bases). TRBV23-1 qualifies as an ORF whose function is uncertain. This CDR3 contains 12 residues. The ends were cut back, 8 bases at V and 7 bases at J, with 12 bases in the middle.

The chain links TRBV2 to TRBJ1-2; D is unresolved. CDR1 is SNHLY and CDR2 is FYNNEI in the germline V gene. Trimming took off 6 bases at V and 5 bases at J, with 16 bases between the two ends. This CDR3 has 14 residues. The CDR3 DNA reads TGTGCCAGCAGAGATACAGCGGGCGGGTATGGCTACACCTTC. It translates to CASRDTAGGYGYTF.

The V gene is TRBV19, the J gene TRBJ1-2, with D possibly being TRBD1 (6 bases). The germline V and J ends were trimmed by 5 bases and 0 bases, with 10 bases remaining between them. Germline lookup yields CDR1 LNHDA and CDR2 SQIVND (reference sequence). This CDR3 has 14 amino acids. The CDR3 DNA is TGTGCCAGTAGTGCGGGACACCCTAACTATGGCTACACCTTC. This gives the protein CASSAGHPNYGYTF.

The chain is built from TRBV12-5 and TRBJ1-1; D unresolved. Germline CDR1 reads LGHNT; CDR2 reads FRNRAP. The CDR3 is 15 residues long. V dropped 2 bases and J dropped 6 bases, with 16 bases sitting between them. CDR3 protein: CASGLPTDPGAEAFF. The CDR3 bases are TGTGCTAGTGGTTTGCCCACAGACCCGGGCGCTGAAGCTTTCTTT.

The V call is TRBV18, the J call TRBJ1-6, with 9 bases matching TRBD1. The V gene end was trimmed by 0 bases and the J gene end by 5 bases; junction bases not matched to a gene: 2. The CDR3 runs to 16 residues. The V gene's germline CDR1 is KGHSH and CDR2 LQKENI. Here the CDR3 reads CASSPPTGGDNSPLHF. The CDR3 nucleotides read TGTGCCAGCTCACCACCGACAGGGGGGGATAATTCACCCCTCCACTTT. Based on the CDR3 plus reference TRBV18 and TRBJ1-6, the full variable domain is NAGVMQNPRHLVRRRGQEARLRCSPMKGHSHVYWYRQLPEEGLKFMVYLQKENIIDESGMPKERFSAEFPKEGPSILRIQQVVRGDSAAYFCASSPPTGGDNSPLHFGNGTRLTVT.

This rearrangement joins TRBV16 to TRBJ1-3; D is unclear. Trimming shortened V by 4 bases and J by 5 bases, and 12 bases separated the two germline ends. From germline, CDR1 is KGHSY and CDR2 FQNENV. This CDR3 contains 14 residues. CDR3 residues: CASSPLNTRNTIYF. The CDR3 DNA sequence: TGTGCCAGCAGCCCCTTAAATACCAGAAACACCATATATTTT.

V is TRBV7-2 and J is TRBJ1-2, with D perhaps TRBD1 (6 bases). Trimming took off 4 bases at V and 4 bases at J, with 10 bases between the two ends. The V gene's germline CDR1 is SGHTA and CDR2 FQGNSA. The CDR3 spans 13 residues. CDR3 nucleotide sequence: TGTGCCAGCAGCTACGACAGGCGCTATGGCTACACCTTC. Encoded protein: CASSYDRRYGYTF.